This T cell receptor (beta chain) was retrieved from a study of blood T cell repertoires in COVID-19. Study context: COVID-19 samples from acute and convalescent phases originated in the United States, Italy and Spain. T cells, B-cell-depleted T cells, or PBMCs provided the cDNA or gDNA that served as material.

Concerning this clone: A much larger clone differs from this one at a single base, so this may be a read error. Other DNA sequences within the sample encode an identical CDR3.

V lost 1 base, J lost 8 bases, and 4 bases stayed unmatched. This CDR3 has 13 residues. The germline V gene encodes CDR1 SGHAT and CDR2 FQNNGV. In the authors' methods: Nucleated cell counts were estimated from reference gene primer amplification. Profiling relied on immunoSEQ multiplex PCR, and the TCRdb table lists in-frame clones only, not all of them. V and J calls and clone size are copied from that table; D and trimming were computed from the DNA. The sample has about 190,000 clones, over 80% seen once. The specimen sequenced was peripheral blood. The genes are TRBV11-2 and TRBJ1-2, with 7 bases identical to TRBD1. The sequence was collected from a woman aged 35 to 49 with acute or convalescent COVID-19. The CDR3 protein is CASSLGTGDGYTF. For the CDR3, the DNA is TGTGCCAGCAGCTTAGGTACAGGGGACGGCTACACCTTC.